The rows below give T cell receptor beta chains drawn from one sample of a study of blood T cells in healthy people across ages. TCRdb analysed the 5' RACE reads with MiXCR anew, one entry per CDR3 protein. The top ten clones hold roughly a tenth of a sample with more than 900,000 distinct CDR3 sequences, 25% to 30% of them seen once. These data were also filed under a second study, of T cells of mothers and their children.

The sample was blood. The receptor source for this set is a woman aged 40-49 years in good health. Each CDR3 is given with its conserved first and last residue. D genes are given only for firm matches. Only part of the rows carry a size: once, few, many, or a class if the clone is expanded.

clone_size	v_call	d_call	j_call	cdr3_nt	cdr3_aa
NA	TRBV5-1	NA	TRBJ2-3	TGCGCCAGCAGCATGGGCGAGACTAGCACAGATACGCAGTATTTT	CASSMGETSTDTQYF
few	TRBV20-1	NA	TRBJ2-5	TGCAGTGCTGTGGGTAGCCAAGAGACCCAGTACTTC	CSAVGSQETQYF
NA	TRBV6-1	TRBD1	TRBJ2-7	TGTGCCAGCAGTCCCCGGGACAGTGGCTCCTACGAGCAGTACTTC	CASSPRDSGSYEQYF
NA	TRBV7-2	NA	TRBJ2-7	TGTGCCGGCAGCCTAGGGAGAGACGAGCAGTACTTC	CAGSLGRDEQYF
few	TRBV3-1	NA	TRBJ2-1	TGTGCCAGCAGCAACTCCTACGAGCAGTTCTTC	CASSNSYEQFF
few	TRBV4-1	TRBD1	TRBJ1-4	TGCGCCAGCAGCCAAGTCGGGAGACAGGGTCGAAAGAGTTCCTCCGAAAAACTGTTTTTT	CASSQVGRQGRKSSSEKLFF
NA	TRBV6-5	NA	TRBJ1-5	TGTGCCAGCAGTTACTCGGGGATTTTCTATAGCAATCAGCCCCAGCATTTT	CASSYSGIFYSNQPQHF
NA	TRBV20-1	NA	TRBJ1-1	TGCAGTGCTAGTGGACGGCGGCAGAACGATGAAGCTTTCTTT	CSASGRRQNDEAFF
NA	TRBV6-2/TRBV6-3	NA	TRBJ2-1	TGTGCCAGCAGTTACGCGGCGGGGATCTGCAATGAGCAGTTCTTC	CASSYAAGICNEQFF
many	TRBV7-2	NA	TRBJ2-7	TGTGCCAGCAGCACTCGGACGGAGTACTTC	CASSTRTEYF
NA	TRBV3-1	NA	TRBJ1-6	TGTGCCAGCAGCCAGGGGACACCCTGGAATTCACCCCTCCACTTT	CASSQGTPWNSPLHF
NA	TRBV7-8	NA	TRBJ1-3	TGTGCCAGCAGCTTGGGACGCTTCCAATCTGGAAACACCATATATTTT	CASSLGRFQSGNTIYF
NA	TRBV12-3/TRBV12-4	NA	TRBJ1-4	TGTGCCAGCAGCCCGGGGACCGGAACTAATGAAAAACCGTTTTTT	CASSPGTGTNEKPFF
NA	TRBV20-1	TRBD1	TRBJ2-2	TGCAGTGCTAGAGACCACAGGGGGACCGGGGAGCTGTTTTTT	CSARDHRGTGELFF
NA	TRBV5-1	NA	TRBJ1-1	TGCGCCAGCAGCACCCTGGGGGACACTGAAGCTTTCTTT	CASSTLGDTEAFF
many	TRBV7-2	NA	TRBJ2-7	TGTGCCAGCAGTCTGCACCCTGGGGGGTATTACGAGCAGTACTTC	CASSLHPGGYYEQYF
few	TRBV20-1	NA	TRBJ1-1	TGCAGTGCTTTCGGGGGGGGAGACACTGAAGCTTTCTTT	CSAFGGGDTEAFF
few	TRBV6-5	NA	TRBJ2-5	TGTGCCAGCAGAAAAAGCAGAGAGGCCCAGTACTTC	CASRKSREAQYF
NA	TRBV11-2	NA	TRBJ1-1	TGTGCCAGCAGCTTAGTCGTCGACAGGAACACTGAAGCTTTCTTT	CASSLVVDRNTEAFF
few	TRBV5-5	NA	TRBJ2-4	TGTGCCAGCAGCCTGGGGGGGGCTGGGGGGAACATTCAGTACTTC	CASSLGGAGGNIQYF
NA	TRBV28	NA	TRBJ2-1	TGTGCCAGCACGGGCAGGGAGGTGGTCAGCTACGAGCAGTTCTTC	CASTGREVVSYEQFF
many	TRBV20-1	TRBD2	TRBJ2-1	TGCAGTGGGCTAGCGGGGGGTTATGAGCAGTTCTTC	CSGLAGGYEQFF
many	TRBV7-3	NA	TRBJ2-1	TGTGCCAGCAGCTTAAGAGGCAGAGACTACAATGAGCAGTTCTTC	CASSLRGRDYNEQFF
many	TRBV28	NA	TRBJ2-7	TGTGCCAGCAGTTTTCAGGGCAATGAGGCCTACGAGCAGTACTTC	CASSFQGNEAYEQYF
NA	TRBV21-1	NA	TRBJ2-3	TGTGCCTGGAAGGACGCAGATACGCAGTATTTT	CAWKDADTQYF
many	TRBV6-5	NA	TRBJ2-2	TGTGCCAGCAGTCCTAGGGGCACCGGGGAGCTGTTTTTT	CASSPRGTGELFF
NA	TRBV20-1	NA	TRBJ2-1	TGCAGTGCTAGCGGGGGCCTTTACAATGAGCAGTTCTTC	CSASGGLYNEQFF
NA	TRBV9	NA	TRBJ1-1	TGTGCCAGCAGCGCACTACAGGGAGGGAACACTGAAGCTTTCTTT	CASSALQGGNTEAFF
few	TRBV20-1	NA	TRBJ1-1	TGCAGTGCTAGATGGGAGAGCCCGGGGACTGAAGCTTTCTTT	CSARWESPGTEAFF